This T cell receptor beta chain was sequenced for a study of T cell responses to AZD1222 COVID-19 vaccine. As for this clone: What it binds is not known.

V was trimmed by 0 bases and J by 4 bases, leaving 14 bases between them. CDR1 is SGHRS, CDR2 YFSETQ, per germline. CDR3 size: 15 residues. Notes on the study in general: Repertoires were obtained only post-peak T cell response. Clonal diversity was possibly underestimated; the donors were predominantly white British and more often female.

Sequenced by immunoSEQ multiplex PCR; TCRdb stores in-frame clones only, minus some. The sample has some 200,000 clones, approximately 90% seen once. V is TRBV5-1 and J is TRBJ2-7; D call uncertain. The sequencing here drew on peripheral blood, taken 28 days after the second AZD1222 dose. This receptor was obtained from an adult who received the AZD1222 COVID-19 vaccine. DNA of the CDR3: TGCGCCAGCAGCTTGGCCGTCCCCACAGATTACGAGCAGTACTTC. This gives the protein CASSLAVPTDYEQYF.